The clone carrying this T cell receptor (beta chain) was counted a single time. What it binds is unknown. Profiled with immunoSEQ multiplex PCR; TCRdb holds only in-frame clones, not every one. The sample carries 90,000 or so clones, about 90% recorded once. Patients all relapsed after autologous stem cell transplantation, and there was variation in brentuximab vedotin exposure. The data stem from a study of PD-1 blockade in classical Hodgkin lymphoma. Study-wide findings and caveats: Significant TCR diversity gains by C4D1 occurred in CD4+ but not CD8+ cells.

Sequenced here: peripheral blood mononuclear cells (PBMCs), sampled before the second cycle of nivolumab. This TCR derives from a human donor with classical Hodgkin lymphoma.

The CDR3 DNA reads as TGTGCCATCAGTGAGGAGCTTGGCGGACAGGGGGATTTTGGGGCCAACGTCCTGACTTTC. This gives the protein CAISEELGGQGDFGANVLTF. The chain carries TRBV10-3 and TRBJ2-6, with 10 bases fitting TRBD1. The CDR3 contains 20 residues. V dropped 2 bases and J dropped 3; count of bases not matched to a gene: 13. The V gene's germline CDR1 is ENHRY and CDR2 SYGVKD.